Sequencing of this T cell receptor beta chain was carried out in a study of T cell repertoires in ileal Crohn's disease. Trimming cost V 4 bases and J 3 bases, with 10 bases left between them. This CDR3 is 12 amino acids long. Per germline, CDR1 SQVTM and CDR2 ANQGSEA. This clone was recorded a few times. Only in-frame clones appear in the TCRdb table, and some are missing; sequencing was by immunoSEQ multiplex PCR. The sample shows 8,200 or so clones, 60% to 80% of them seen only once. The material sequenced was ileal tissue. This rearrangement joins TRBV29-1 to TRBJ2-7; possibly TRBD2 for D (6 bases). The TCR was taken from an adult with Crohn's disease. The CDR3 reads CSVVGGDYEQYF. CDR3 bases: TGCAGCGTTGTTGGAGGGGACTACGAGCAGTACTTC.